A single sample is the source of the 10 T cell receptor beta chains below, sequenced in a study of blood T cell repertoires in COVID-19. The method was immunoSEQ multiplex PCR; TCRdb's version includes in-frame clones alone and lacks a portion of them. The sample yields roughly 300,000 clones, around nine tenths seen once. Sequencing used peripheral blood. Receptor source: a woman aged 25-40 years with COVID-19, enrolled during active disease.

The chain couples TRBV19 to TRBJ1-6; TRBD1 might be the D (6 bases). Germline V gene sequence: CDR1 LNHDA, CDR2 SQIVND (reference sequence). The CDR3 extends over 15 amino acids. Trimming took 5 bases from V and 6 from J, leaving 14 bases between them. DNA of the CDR3: TGTGCCAGTAGTTCCTGGACAGTAATTAATTCACCCCTCCACTTT. As protein: CASSSWTVINSPLHF.

The rearrangement uses TRBV9 and TRBJ1-2; D is undetermined. This CDR3 contains 14 residues. V was pared by 4 bases and J by 2 bases, with 12 bases between. CDR1 is SGDLS, CDR2 YYNGEE, per germline. The CDR3 DNA is TGTGCCAGCAGCCCCCCGGGAAGAAACTATGGCTACACCTTC. This sequence encodes CASSPPGRNYGYTF.

This chain uses TRBV6-2 or TRBV6-3 with TRBJ2-1, with TRBD2 identical over 7 bases. This CDR3 spans 17 amino acids. The V gene's germline CDR1 is MNHEY and CDR2 SVGEGT. V was pared by 1 base and J by 6 bases, with 12 bases of the junction left unmatched. CDR3 amino acids: CASSYYGAGRVGNEQFF. CDR3 in DNA: TGTGCCAGCAGTTACTATGGTGCAGGGAGGGTAGGCAATGAGCAGTTCTTC.

V and J are TRBV6-5 and TRBJ1-4; no clear D gene. Trimming cost V 7 bases and J 3 bases, with 9 bases left between them. Germline loops: CDR1 MNHEY, CDR2 SVGAGI. The length of the CDR3 is 13 residues. The CDR3 sequence is CASNGAANEKLFF. Here the CDR3 DNA reads TGTGCCAGCAATGGTGCGGCTAATGAAAAACTGTTTTTT.

This clone was recorded once. This chain joins TRBV6-1 and TRBJ1-1; perhaps TRBD1 as D (5 bases). The CDR3 sequence is 12 residues long. CDR1 and CDR2 from the germline V gene are MNHNS and SASEGT. Trimming took off 3 bases at V and 5 bases at J, with 7 bases between the two ends. The CDR3 nucleotides are TGTGCCAGCAGTGACAGGGAAACTGAAGCTTTCTTT. It specifies CASSDRETEAFF.

The chain combines TRBV3-1 (or the pseudogene TRBV3-2) with TRBJ1-6; D not resolved. The ends were cut back, 1 base at V and 9 bases at J, with 10 bases in the middle. The V gene's germline CDR1 is LGHDT and CDR2 YNNKEL (reference sequence). The CDR3 runs 14 residues. DNA of the CDR3: TGTGCCAGCAGCCAAGGACGACTAAGTTCACCCCTCCACTTT. Protein: CASSQGRLSSPLHF.

V and J are TRBV5-1 and TRBJ2-7; 8 bases fit TRBD1. The junction had 4 bases not matched to a gene; V was cut back by 0 bases and J by 5 bases. This CDR3 is built from 14 residues. Germline CDR1 reads SGHRS; CDR2 reads YFSETQ. The CDR3 is CASSLGQGLDEQYF. The DNA for the CDR3 is TGCGCCAGCAGCTTGGGACAGGGGTTGGACGAGCAGTACTTC. Looking up the rest from reference TRBV5-1 and TRBJ2-7 gives the full variable domain: KAGVTQTPRYLIKTRGQQVTLSCSPISGHRSVSWYQQTPGQGLQFLFEYFSETQRNKGNFPGRFSGRQFSNSRSEMNVSTLELGDSALYLCASSLGQGLDEQYFGPGTRLTVT.

About this clone: The same CDR3 arises from other DNA sequences in this sample as well. This rearrangement joins TRBV19 to TRBJ1-6, with D tentatively TRBD1 (5 bases). V gave up 3 bases and J gave up 8 bases, with 8 bases separating them. This CDR3 has 13 residues. Germline V gene sequence: CDR1 LNHDA, CDR2 SQIVND (reference sequence). The CDR3: CASSIVRDSPLHF. The CDR3 DNA is TGTGCCAGTAGTATTGTCAGGGATTCACCCCTCCACTTT.

The chain combines TRBV19 with TRBJ2-1, with TRBD2 identical over 9 bases. This CDR3 has 16 residues. Unmatched junction bases numbered 11, after V lost 5 bases and J lost 6 bases. Germline CDR1 LNHDA, CDR2 SQIVND (reference sequence). This CDR3 reads CASSLRGAGGSNEQFF. CDR3 DNA: TGTGCCAGTAGTCTTCGGGGAGCGGGGGGTTCCAATGAGCAGTTCTTC.

The genes are TRBV9 and TRBJ2-2, with 10 bases aligning to TRBD2. CDR1 SGDLS and CDR2 YYNGEE come from the germline V gene. The CDR3 totals 15 residues. J lost 4 bases, V lost 4 bases, and 4 bases had no gene match. CDR3 coding DNA: TGTGCCAGCAGCCCGCGACTAGCGGGCACCGGGGAGCTGTTTTTT. Translated: CASSPRLAGTGELFF.